A single sample gave rise to the 25 T cell receptor beta chains below, sequenced in a study of blood T cell repertoires in COVID-19. The data were produced by immunoSEQ multiplex PCR, yet TCRdb's version contains in-frame clones alone and is incomplete. This table has around 60,000 clones, around 70% appearing once. The specimen sequenced was peripheral blood. Receptors were obtained from a woman in her sixties or seventies with COVID-19, enrolled during active disease.

The J gene is TRBJ2-1, the V gene TRBV9, with D perhaps TRBD2 (7 bases). Germline V lookup: CDR1 SGDLS, CDR2 YYNGEE. This CDR3 is 14 amino acids long. V lost 0 bases, J lost 10 bases, and 14 bases lay in between. The CDR3 coding sequence is TGTGCCAGCAGCGTAGGCGGTCCGGGGGGCGAGCAGTTCTTC. This gives the protein CASSVGGPGGEQFF. The whole variable domain, remainder taken from reference TRBV9 and TRBJ2-1, is DSGVTQTPKHLITATGQRVTLRCSPRSGDLSVYWYQQSLDQGLQFLIQYYNGEERAKGNILERFSAQQFPDLHSELNLSSLELGDSALYFCASSVGGPGGEQFFGPGTRLTVL.

CDR3: CASSNPWRGAGDTQYF. CDR3 nucleotides: TGTGCCAGTAGTAACCCCTGGAGGGGCGCAGGAGATACGCAGTATTTT. The genes are TRBV19 and TRBJ2-3, with D perhaps matching TRBD2 (6 bases). Deletions cut 4 bases from V and 5 bases from J, with 19 bases between. Germline V gene data show CDR1 as LNHDA and CDR2 as SQIVND (reference sequence). The CDR3 totals 16 residues.

CDR3 region: CASSLGGGALTGTDTQYF. The CDR3 nucleotides are TGTGCCAGCAGCTTAGGCGGGGGGGCCCTTACTGGCACAGATACGCAGTATTTT. This chain connects TRBV7-6 to TRBJ2-3; 9 bases match TRBD2. Germline V lookup: CDR1 SGHVS, CDR2 FNYEAQ. V lost 1 base to trimming and J lost 1 base; unmatched junction nucleotides: 9. The CDR3 spans 18 residues.

The chain recombines TRBV7-6 with TRBJ2-1; TRBD2 agrees at 12 bases. The CDR3 length is 15 residues. Unmatched junction bases numbered 6, after V lost 6 bases and J lost 6 bases. Germline loops: CDR1 SGHVS, CDR2 FNYEAQ. The CDR3 reads CASSSSGGAGNEQFF. The CDR3 DNA is TGTGCCAGCAGTTCTAGCGGGGGGGCTGGCAATGAGCAGTTCTTC.

This clone was picked up a small number of times. The chain carries TRBV7-8 and TRBJ1-1; D is unclear. The CDR3 is 13 residues long. CDR1 and CDR2 from the germline V gene are SGHVS and FQNEAQ. Trimming took off 6 bases at V and 4 bases at J, with 12 bases between the two ends. DNA for the CDR3: TGTGCCAGCAGTCAGGCCGGAATCACTGAAGCTTTCTTT. Its translation is CASSQAGITEAFF.

The chain links TRBV6-5 to TRBJ2-1; 14 positions match TRBD2. The CDR3 runs 15 residues. Germline loops: CDR1 MNHEY, CDR2 SVGAGI. J gave up 12 bases and V 4 bases, and 8 bases lay outside the gene matches. The CDR3 bases are TGTGCCAGCAGTTTCGGGACTAGCGGGGGTATGGCGCAGTTCTTC. It translates to CASSFGTSGGMAQFF.

The V call is TRBV18, the J call TRBJ2-5; D unresolved. The germline V gene encodes CDR1 KGHSH and CDR2 LQKENI. Between the trimmed V and J ends, which lost 0 bases and 2 bases, there was a span of 7 bases. The CDR3 runs to 14 residues. The CDR3 is CASSPPEVQETQYF. The DNA for the CDR3 is TGTGCCAGCTCACCACCTGAGGTACAAGAGACCCAGTACTTC.

The chain employs TRBV29-1 and TRBJ1-1; D gene uncertain. V was clipped by 4 bases and J by 1 base, with 10 bases between them. CDR3 length: 13 amino acids. In germline, CDR1 is SQVTM, CDR2 ANQGSEA. CDR3 amino acids: CSVGEVSNTEAFF. In DNA, the CDR3 is TGCAGCGTTGGCGAGGTTTCGAACACTGAAGCTTTCTTT.

V is TRBV9 and J is TRBJ1-2; D is ambiguous. The germline V gene encodes CDR1 SGDLS and CDR2 YYNGEE. CDR3 length: 12 amino acids. V lost 4 bases and J lost 8, with 12 bases in between. CDR3 sequence: CASSFPREGYTF. CDR3 in DNA: TGTGCCAGCAGCTTCCCCCGGGAAGGCTACACCTTC.

The chain uses TRBV27 and TRBJ2-7; 10 bases fit TRBD1. CDR1 is MNHEY and CDR2 is SMNVEV in the germline V gene (reference sequence). The junction had 14 bases not matched to a gene; V was cut back by 8 bases and J by 7 bases. This CDR3 is built from 15 residues. CDR3 in DNA: TGTGCCAGCGCGAAATTGGGACAGGGGTCGGGGGAGCAGTACTTC. This encodes CASAKLGQGSGEQYF.

The chain employs TRBV18 and TRBJ2-1; no definite D call. The CDR3 covers 11 residues. V lost 6 bases, J lost 12 bases, and 12 bases lay in between. Germline CDR1 reads KGHSH; CDR2 reads LQKENI. The CDR3 nucleotides are TGTGCCAGCTCGCCCCGGTCGGGGCAGTTCTTC. It specifies CASSPRSGQFF. The variable domain in full, with the rest retrieved from reference TRBV18 and TRBJ2-1, is NAGVMQNPRHLVRRRGQEARLRCSPMKGHSHVYWYRQLPEEGLKFMVYLQKENIIDESGMPKERFSAEFPKEGPSILRIQQVVRGDSAAYFCASSPRSGQFFGPGTRLTVL.

This rearrangement joins TRBV19 to TRBJ1-5; 11 nucleotides match TRBD1. The germline V gene has CDR1 LNHDA and CDR2 SQIVND (reference sequence). Trimming removed 4 bases from V and 3 bases from J; junction bases left unmatched: 2. This CDR3 is built from 15 residues. The CDR3 loop is CASSNGQGANQPQHF. DNA of the CDR3: TGTGCCAGTAGTAACGGACAGGGGGCCAATCAGCCCCAGCATTTT.

V gene TRBV24-1 combines with J gene TRBJ2-1; 7 nucleotides align to TRBD2. The V and J ends lost 5 bases and 12 bases, in that order; junction bases with no gene match: 9. The CDR3 sequence is 13 residues long. Germline V gene lookup returns CDR1 KGHDR and CDR2 SFDVKD. The CDR3 spells CATSVSASGAQFF. CDR3 nucleotides: TGTGCCACCAGTGTCTCCGCTAGCGGAGCGCAGTTCTTC.

The chain links TRBV7-3 to TRBJ2-6; weak D call: TRBD1 (5 bases). Germline-derived CDR1 and CDR2 are SGHTA and FQGTGA. This CDR3 comprises 19 residues. The ends were cut back, 3 bases at V and 2 bases at J, with 20 bases in the middle. For the CDR3, the DNA is TGTGCCAGCAGCTTTGCCCCACCTCTACAAGGGGCTGGGGCCAACGTCCTGACTTTC. This encodes CASSFAPPLQGAGANVLTF.

CDR3 protein: CATSRGGAGQGTDTQYF. CDR3 DNA sequence: TGTGCCACCAGCAGAGGGGGGGCGGGACAGGGGACAGATACGCAGTATTTT. The gene calls are TRBV15 and TRBJ2-3, with 10 bases lining up with TRBD1. Germline-derived CDR1 and CDR2 are LNHNV and YYDKDF (reference sequence). CDR3 length: 17 amino acids. After removal of 1 base from V and 3 bases from J, the junction contained 7 bases not matched to a gene.

This clone has only one observation. V gene TRBV5-6 combines with J gene TRBJ2-3, with D tentatively TRBD2 (6 bases). The CDR3 consists of 15 residues. Germline-derived CDR1 and CDR2 are SGHDT and YYEEEE. V lost 5 bases, J lost 4 bases, and 17 bases lay in between. CDR3: CASSVQGAGPDTQYF. The CDR3 region has the DNA TGTGCCAGCAGTGTACAAGGTGCGGGACCAGATACGCAGTATTTT.

This chain connects TRBV7-2 to TRBJ2-1; 12 bases line up with TRBD2. Per the germline V gene, CDR1 is SGHTA and CDR2 is FQGNSA. V lost 3 bases, J lost 1 base, and 1 base stayed unmatched. The CDR3 runs 16 residues. The CDR3 loop is CASSFTSGGSYNEQFF. DNA of the CDR3: TGTGCCAGCAGCTTTACTAGCGGGGGGTCCTACAATGAGCAGTTCTTC.

The V gene is TRBV5-1, the J gene TRBJ2-3; 10 nucleotides align to TRBD2. CDR1 is SGHRS and CDR2 is YFSETQ in the germline V gene. V was pared by 4 bases and J by 6 bases, with 8 bases of the junction left unmatched. There are 15 residues in the CDR3. This CDR3 reads CASSPGSGGIDTQYF. For the CDR3, the DNA is TGCGCCAGCAGCCCTGGTAGCGGGGGGATCGATACGCAGTATTTT.

Many counts were recorded for this clone. The chain has TRBV19 and TRBJ1-5; tentatively, D is TRBD1 (6 bases). Germline lookup yields CDR1 LNHDA and CDR2 SQIVND (reference sequence). Trimming cost V 6 bases and J 0 bases, with 18 bases left between them. The CDR3 consists of 17 residues. The CDR3 nucleotides are TGTGCCAGTAGAGGGGGAGGGGAGACCAATAGCAATCAGCCCCAGCATTTT. Amino acid sequence: CASRGGGETNSNQPQHF.

The chain has TRBV19 and TRBJ2-3; D perhaps matches TRBD2 (7 bases). Trimming cost V 5 bases and J 5 bases, with 11 bases left between them. Looked up from germline, CDR1 is LNHDA and CDR2 is SQIVND (reference sequence). The CDR3 consists of 13 residues. DNA for the CDR3: TGTGCCAGTAGTTATAGGGGGGGAGATACGCAGTATTTT. Translated, it gives CASSYRGGDTQYF.

The CDR3 sequence: CATSRETASTPRYNEQFF. The CDR3 nucleotides are TGTGCCACCAGCAGAGAGACCGCTTCGACTCCCCGATACAATGAGCAGTTCTTC. The chain has TRBV15 and TRBJ2-1; D is unclear. V was pared by 0 bases and J by 4 bases, with 19 bases between. In germline, CDR1 is LNHNV, CDR2 YYDKDF (reference sequence). CDR3 length equals 18 residues.

The chain joins TRBV11-3 to TRBJ2-3; 8 positions agree with TRBD2. Trimming removed 5 bases from V and 3 bases from J; junction bases left unmatched: 13. CDR3 size: 17 residues. Per germline, CDR1 SGHNT and CDR2 YENEEA. The CDR3 DNA reads TGTGCCAGCAGCCACTGGACCAGACTAGCGAATACAGATACGCAGTATTTT. This codes for CASSHWTRLANTDTQYF. Full variable domain (remainder filled in from reference TRBV11-3 and TRBJ2-3): EAGVVQSPRYKIIEKKQPVAFWCNPISGHNTLYWYLQNLGQGPELLIRYENEEAVDDSQLPKDRFSAERLKGVDSTLKIQPAELGDSAVYLCASSHWTRLANTDTQYFGPGTRLTVL.

This rearrangement joins TRBV5-1 to TRBJ1-3; D is possibly TRBD1 (5 bases). Germline V gene sequence: CDR1 SGHRS, CDR2 YFSETQ. The CDR3 consists of 16 residues. Trimming removed 1 base at V and 4 bases at J, with 15 bases between. CDR3 protein: CASSLLGGGVGNTIYF. The CDR3 bases are TGCGCCAGCAGCTTGCTGGGGGGGGGAGTCGGAAACACCATATATTTT.

The gene calls are TRBV9 and TRBJ2-5; tentatively, D is TRBD1 (5 bases). V was trimmed by 4 bases and J by 5 bases, leaving 18 bases between them. This CDR3 contains 15 residues. Germline CDR1 reads SGDLS; CDR2 reads YYNGEE. The CDR3 bases are TGTGCCAGCAGCCCCCGGACACAAATTGGGGAGACCCAGTACTTC. As protein: CASSPRTQIGETQYF.

This clone came up a few times. V gene TRBV4-1 combines with J gene TRBJ1-5; 8 positions match TRBD1. This CDR3 comprises 15 residues. CDR1 is MGHRA, CDR2 YSYEKL, per germline. The J segment lost 4 bases and the V segment lost 2 bases, leaving 4 bases of the junction unmatched. The CDR3 sequence: CASSQLQGENQPQHF. CDR3 nucleotides: TGCGCCAGCAGCCAATTACAGGGGGAGAATCAGCCCCAGCATTTT.